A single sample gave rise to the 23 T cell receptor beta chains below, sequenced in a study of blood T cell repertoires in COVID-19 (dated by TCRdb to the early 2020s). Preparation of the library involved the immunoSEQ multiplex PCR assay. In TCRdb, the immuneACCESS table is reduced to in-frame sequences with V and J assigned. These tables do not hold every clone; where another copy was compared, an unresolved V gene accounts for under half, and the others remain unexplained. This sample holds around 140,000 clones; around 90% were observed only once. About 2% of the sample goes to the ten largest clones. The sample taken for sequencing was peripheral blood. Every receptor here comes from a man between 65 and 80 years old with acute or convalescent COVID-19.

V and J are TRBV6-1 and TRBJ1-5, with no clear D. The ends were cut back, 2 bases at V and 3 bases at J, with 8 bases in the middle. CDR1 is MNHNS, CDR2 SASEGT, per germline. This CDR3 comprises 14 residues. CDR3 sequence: CASSEFPVNQPQHF. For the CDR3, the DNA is TGTGCCAGCAGTGAATTCCCGGTCAATCAGCCCCAGCATTTT.

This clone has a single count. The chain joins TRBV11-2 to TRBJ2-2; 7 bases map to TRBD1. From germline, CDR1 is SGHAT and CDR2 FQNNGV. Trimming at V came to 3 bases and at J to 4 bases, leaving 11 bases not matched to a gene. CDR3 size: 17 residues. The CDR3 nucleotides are TGTGCCAGCAGCTTGAGCAGGAGACAGGGCGGCACCGGGGAGCTGTTTTTT. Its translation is CASSLSRRQGGTGELFF. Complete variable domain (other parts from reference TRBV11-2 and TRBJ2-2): EAGVAQSPRYKIIEKRQSVAFWCNPISGHATLYWYQQILGQGPKLLIQFQNNGVVDDSQLPKDRFSAERLKGVDSTLKIQPAKLEDSAVYLCASSLSRRQGGTGELFFGEGSRLTVL.

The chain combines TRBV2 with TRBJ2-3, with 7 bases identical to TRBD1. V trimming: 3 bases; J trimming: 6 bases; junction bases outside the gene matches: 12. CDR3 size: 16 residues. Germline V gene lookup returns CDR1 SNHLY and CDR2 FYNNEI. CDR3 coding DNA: TGTGCCAGCAGTGAGTCTGGGACAGCTATTTGGGATACGCAGTATTTT. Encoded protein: CASSESGTAIWDTQYF.

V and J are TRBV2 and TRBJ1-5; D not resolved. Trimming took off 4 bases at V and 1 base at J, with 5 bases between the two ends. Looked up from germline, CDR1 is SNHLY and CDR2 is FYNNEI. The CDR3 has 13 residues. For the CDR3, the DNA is TGTGCCAGCAGTGTAGAAAGCAATCAGCCCCAGCATTTT. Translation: CASSVESNQPQHF.

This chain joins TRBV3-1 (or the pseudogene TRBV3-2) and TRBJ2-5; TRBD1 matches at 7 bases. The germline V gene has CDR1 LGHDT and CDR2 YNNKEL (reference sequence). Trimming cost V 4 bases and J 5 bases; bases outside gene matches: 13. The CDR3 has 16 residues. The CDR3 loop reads CASSPNRQGLGETQYF. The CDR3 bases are TGTGCCAGCAGCCCGAACCGACAGGGCCTGGGGGAGACCCAGTACTTC.

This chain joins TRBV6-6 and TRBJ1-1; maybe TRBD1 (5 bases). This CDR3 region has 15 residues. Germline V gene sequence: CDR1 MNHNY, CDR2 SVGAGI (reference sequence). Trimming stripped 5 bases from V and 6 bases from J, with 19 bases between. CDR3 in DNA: TGTGCCAGCAGTGACGGGCCCGGGGGGTCGGCTGAAGCTTTCTTT. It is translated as CASSDGPGGSAEAFF.

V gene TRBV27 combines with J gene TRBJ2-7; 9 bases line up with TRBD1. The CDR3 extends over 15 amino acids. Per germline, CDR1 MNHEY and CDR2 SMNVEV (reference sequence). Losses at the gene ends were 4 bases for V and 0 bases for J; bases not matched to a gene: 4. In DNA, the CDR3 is TGTGCCAGCAGTTACAAGACAGGGGGCTCCTACGAGCAGTACTTC. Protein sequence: CASSYKTGGSYEQYF.

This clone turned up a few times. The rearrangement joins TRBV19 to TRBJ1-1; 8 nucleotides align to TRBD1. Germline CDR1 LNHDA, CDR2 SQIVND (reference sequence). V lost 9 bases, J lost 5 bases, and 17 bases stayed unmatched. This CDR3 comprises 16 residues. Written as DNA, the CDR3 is TGTGCCAGCACAACCTTACTGACAGGGGTTGGTACTGAAGCTTTCTTT. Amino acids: CASTTLLTGVGTEAFF. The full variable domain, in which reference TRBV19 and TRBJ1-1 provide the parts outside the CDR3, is DGGITQSPKYLFRKEGQNVTLSCEQNLNHDAMYWYRQDPGQGLRLIYYSQIVNDFQKGDIAEGYSVSREKKESFPLTVTSAQKNPTAFYLCASTTLLTGVGTEAFFGQGTRLTVV.

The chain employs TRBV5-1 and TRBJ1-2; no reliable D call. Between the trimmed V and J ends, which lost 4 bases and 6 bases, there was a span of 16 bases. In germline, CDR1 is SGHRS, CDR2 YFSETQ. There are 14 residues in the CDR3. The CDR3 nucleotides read TGCGCCAGCAGCGTGGAAGACCGCGGGCATGGCTACACCTTC. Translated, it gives CASSVEDRGHGYTF.

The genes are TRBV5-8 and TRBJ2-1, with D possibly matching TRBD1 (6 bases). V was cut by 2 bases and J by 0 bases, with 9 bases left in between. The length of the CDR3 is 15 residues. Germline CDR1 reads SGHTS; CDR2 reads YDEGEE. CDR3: CASSFGTLSYNEQFF. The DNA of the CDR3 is TGTGCCAGCAGCTTCGGGACACTCTCCTACAATGAGCAGTTCTTC.

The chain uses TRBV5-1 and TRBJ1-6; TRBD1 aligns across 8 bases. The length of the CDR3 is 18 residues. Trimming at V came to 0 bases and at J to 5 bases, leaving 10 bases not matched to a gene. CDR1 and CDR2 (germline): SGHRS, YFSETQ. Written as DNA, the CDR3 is TGCGCCAGCAGCTTGGGAGCCGCGACAGGGGTCGATAATTCACCCCTCCACTTT. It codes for CASSLGAATGVDNSPLHF. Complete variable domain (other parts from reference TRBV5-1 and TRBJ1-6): KAGVTQTPRYLIKTRGQQVTLSCSPISGHRSVSWYQQTPGQGLQFLFEYFSETQRNKGNFPGRFSGRQFSNSRSEMNVSTLELGDSALYLCASSLGAATGVDNSPLHFGNGTRLTVT.

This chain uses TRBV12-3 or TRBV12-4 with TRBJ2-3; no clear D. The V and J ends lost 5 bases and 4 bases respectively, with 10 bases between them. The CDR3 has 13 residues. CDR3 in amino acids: CASSAQTADTQYF. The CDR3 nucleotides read TGTGCCAGCAGTGCCCAAACAGCAGATACGCAGTATTTT.

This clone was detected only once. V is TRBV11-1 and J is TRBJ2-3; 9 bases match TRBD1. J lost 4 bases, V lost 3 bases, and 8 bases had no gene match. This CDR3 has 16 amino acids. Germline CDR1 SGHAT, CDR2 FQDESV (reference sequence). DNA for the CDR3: TGTGCCAGCAGCTTGGCGACAGGGGGGATGGCAGATACGCAGTATTTT. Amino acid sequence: CASSLATGGMADTQYF.

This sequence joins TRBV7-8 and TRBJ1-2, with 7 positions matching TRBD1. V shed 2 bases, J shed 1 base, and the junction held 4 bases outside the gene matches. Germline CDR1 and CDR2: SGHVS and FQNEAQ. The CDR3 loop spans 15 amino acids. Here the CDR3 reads CASSLFGDSNYGYTF. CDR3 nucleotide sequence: TGTGCCAGCAGCTTATTCGGGGACAGTAACTATGGCTACACCTTC.

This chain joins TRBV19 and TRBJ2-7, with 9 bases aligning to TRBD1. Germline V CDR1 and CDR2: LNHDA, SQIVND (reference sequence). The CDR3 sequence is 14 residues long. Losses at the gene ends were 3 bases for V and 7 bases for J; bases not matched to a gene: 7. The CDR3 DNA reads TGTGCCAGTAGTATCGCCGGGACAGGGCGAGAGCAGTACTTC. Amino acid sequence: CASSIAGTGREQYF.

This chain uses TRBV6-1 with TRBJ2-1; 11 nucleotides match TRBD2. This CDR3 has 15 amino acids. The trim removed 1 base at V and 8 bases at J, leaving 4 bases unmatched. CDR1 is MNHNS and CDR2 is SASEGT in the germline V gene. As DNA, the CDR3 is TGTGCCAGCAGTGAAGGGCTAGCGGGGGGACATGAGCAGTTCTTC. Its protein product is CASSEGLAGGHEQFF.

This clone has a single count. CDR3 sequence (DNA): TGTGCCAGCTCGGACAGGGTCCAAGAGACCCAGTACTTC. It is translated as CASSDRVQETQYF. V and J are TRBV18 and TRBJ2-5; 8 nucleotides agree with TRBD1. The V gene end was trimmed by 6 bases and the J gene end by 1 base; junction bases not matched to a gene: 1. This CDR3 has 13 amino acids. The V gene's germline CDR1 is KGHSH and CDR2 LQKENI.

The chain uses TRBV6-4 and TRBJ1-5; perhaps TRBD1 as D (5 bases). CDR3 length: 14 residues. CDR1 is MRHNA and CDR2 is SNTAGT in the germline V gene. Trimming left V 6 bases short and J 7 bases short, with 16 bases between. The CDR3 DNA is TGTGCCAGCAGCGCAAACTGGGGGGAGCAGCCCCAGCATTTT. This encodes CASSANWGEQPQHF.

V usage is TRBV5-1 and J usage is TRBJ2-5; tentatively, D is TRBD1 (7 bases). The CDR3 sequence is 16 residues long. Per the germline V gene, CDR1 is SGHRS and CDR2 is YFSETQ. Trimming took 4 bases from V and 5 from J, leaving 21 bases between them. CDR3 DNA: TGCGCCAGCAGCCTCCGAGGAGGGGGCATATGGGAGACCCAGTACTTC. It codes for CASSLRGGGIWETQYF.

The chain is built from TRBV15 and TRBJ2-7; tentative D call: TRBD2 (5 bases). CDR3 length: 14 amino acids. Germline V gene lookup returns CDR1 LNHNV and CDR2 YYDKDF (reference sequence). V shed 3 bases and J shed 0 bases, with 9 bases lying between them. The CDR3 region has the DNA TGTGCCACCAGCAGCCACCGGGACTCCTACGAGCAGTACTTC. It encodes CATSSHRDSYEQYF.

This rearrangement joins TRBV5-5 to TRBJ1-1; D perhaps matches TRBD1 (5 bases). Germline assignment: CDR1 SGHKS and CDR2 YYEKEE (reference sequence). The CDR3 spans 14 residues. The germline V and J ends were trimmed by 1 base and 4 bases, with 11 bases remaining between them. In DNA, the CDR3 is TGTGCCAGCAGCTTGCCCGGGGGAGGCACTGAAGCTTTCTTT. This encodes CASSLPGGGTEAFF.

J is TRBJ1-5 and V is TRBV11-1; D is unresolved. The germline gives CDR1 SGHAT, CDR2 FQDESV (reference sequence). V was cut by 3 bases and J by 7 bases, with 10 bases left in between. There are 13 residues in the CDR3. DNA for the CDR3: TGTGCCAGCAGCTTGCCACTCTACCAGCCCCAGCATTTT. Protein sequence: CASSLPLYQPQHF.

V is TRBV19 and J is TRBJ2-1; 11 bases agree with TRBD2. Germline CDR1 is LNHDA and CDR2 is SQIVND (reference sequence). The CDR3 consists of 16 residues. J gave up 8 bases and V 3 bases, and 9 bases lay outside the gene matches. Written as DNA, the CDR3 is TGTGCCAGTAGTATTAGCGGGAGGGCCGGGAGGCATGAGCAGTTCTTC. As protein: CASSISGRAGRHEQFF.